Listed below are T cell receptor beta chains from one sample, sequenced in a study of blood T cells in healthy people across ages. TCRdb independently ran MiXCR on the 5' RACE reads; one entry per CDR3 protein. This table holds roughly 1.5 million distinct CDR3 sequences, approximately 43% found once. The sample was blood. These receptors originate from a woman aged 18-29 years in good health. CDR3s include the opening cysteine and the closing phenylalanine or tryptophan. Each record gives: D gene, CDR3 length, J gene, clone size, V gene, CDR3 DNA, CDR3 protein. The D gene is left open where the match is weak. Not all rows give a size; the values are once, few, many and, for expanded clones, a class.

d_gene: NA
len: 15
j_gene: TRBJ1-2
abundance: NA
v_gene: TRBV13
CDR3nt: TGTGCCAGCAGCTTATATGACAGGACTAACTATGGCTACACCTTC
CDR3aa: CASSLYDRTNYGYTF

d_gene: NA
len: 15
j_gene: TRBJ2-7
abundance: NA
v_gene: TRBV5-1
CDR3nt: TGCGCCAGTAGCTTGGTTTCCGCCCAGGGGAGTCAGCAGTACTTC
CDR3aa: CASSLVSAQGSQQYF

d_gene: TRBD2
len: 14
j_gene: TRBJ2-7
abundance: NA
v_gene: TRBV12-3/TRBV12-4
CDR3nt: TGTGCCACCAGTCCGGGGGGGTCCTACTACGAGCAGTACTTC
CDR3aa: CATSPGGSYYEQYF

d_gene: TRBD2
len: 16
j_gene: TRBJ2-1
abundance: NA
v_gene: TRBV2
CDR3nt: TGTGCCAGCAGTCCCTTGCGGTCGGGAGGCCACAATGAGCAGTTCTTC
CDR3aa: CASSPLRSGGHNEQFF

d_gene: TRBD1
len: 14
j_gene: TRBJ2-5
abundance: NA
v_gene: TRBV3-1
CDR3nt: TGTGCCAGCAGTCGGACAGGGAGGAGAGGGACCCAGTACTTC
CDR3aa: CASSRTGRRGTQYF

d_gene: TRBD1
len: 14
j_gene: TRBJ1-2
abundance: NA
v_gene: TRBV6-6
CDR3nt: TGTGCCAGCAGACGGGACAGGCGAATATATGGCTACACCTTC
CDR3aa: CASRRDRRIYGYTF

d_gene: NA
len: 14
j_gene: TRBJ1-1
abundance: NA
v_gene: TRBV29-1
CDR3nt: TGCAGCGTAGAAGGCCCAGCCCTGAACACTGAAGCTTTCTTT
CDR3aa: CSVEGPALNTEAFF

d_gene: NA
len: 13
j_gene: TRBJ1-2
abundance: few
v_gene: TRBV7-9
CDR3nt: TGTGCCAGCACCCTGGGACGGGACTATGGCTACACCTTC
CDR3aa: CASTLGRDYGYTF

d_gene: TRBD2
len: 19
j_gene: TRBJ2-7
abundance: NA
v_gene: TRBV6-2/TRBV6-3
CDR3nt: TGTGCCAGCAGTTACTCGACGTTTGGTAGCGGGGGGATCTACAATGAGCAGTACTTC
CDR3aa: CASSYSTFGSGGIYNEQYF

d_gene: NA
len: 14
j_gene: TRBJ2-5
abundance: few
v_gene: TRBV10-3
CDR3nt: TGTGCCATCAGGAAGACAGAACTACAAGAGACCCAGTACTTC
CDR3aa: CAIRKTELQETQYF

d_gene: NA
len: 11
j_gene: TRBJ2-7
abundance: NA
v_gene: TRBV19
CDR3nt: TGTGCCAGTACCCAGGGGCGGGGGCAGTACTTC
CDR3aa: CASTQGRGQYF

d_gene: TRBD1
len: 17
j_gene: TRBJ1-3
abundance: NA
v_gene: TRBV12-3/TRBV12-4
CDR3nt: TGTGCCAGCAGTTCGGCTACCGGGACAGGCTCTGGAAACACCATATATTTT
CDR3aa: CASSSATGTGSGNTIYF

d_gene: NA
len: 12
j_gene: TRBJ2-7
abundance: few
v_gene: TRBV20-1
CDR3nt: TGCAGTGCCGAGAAGGGCCTTAGGGAGCAGTACTTC
CDR3aa: CSAEKGLREQYF

d_gene: NA
len: 14
j_gene: TRBJ2-7
abundance: NA
v_gene: TRBV5-1
CDR3nt: TGCGCCAGCAGCTTCGGGGAGAGCTCCTACGAGCAGTACTTC
CDR3aa: CASSFGESSYEQYF

d_gene: NA
len: 13
j_gene: TRBJ2-7
abundance: NA
v_gene: TRBV10-2
CDR3nt: TGCGCCAGCAGGACGGGACCCGCCTACGAGCAGTACTTC
CDR3aa: CASRTGPAYEQYF

d_gene: NA
len: 14
j_gene: TRBJ2-7
abundance: few
v_gene: TRBV9
CDR3nt: TGTGCCAGCAGCGTAAGAGCGGGTTCGGCCGAGCAGTACTTC
CDR3aa: CASSVRAGSAEQYF

d_gene: NA
len: 14
j_gene: TRBJ1-3
abundance: few
v_gene: TRBV20-1
CDR3nt: TGCAGTGCTAGCCTGGTGACCTCTGGAAACACCATATATTTT
CDR3aa: CSASLVTSGNTIYF

d_gene: TRBD1
len: 13
j_gene: TRBJ2-1
abundance: NA
v_gene: TRBV4-3
CDR3nt: TGCGCCAGCAGCCATCGACAGGGGAGGGAGCAGTTCTTC
CDR3aa: CASSHRQGREQFF

d_gene: NA
len: 16
j_gene: TRBJ2-5
abundance: few
v_gene: TRBV7-9
CDR3nt: TGTGCCAGCAGCTTAGAGGCCGTAAAATATTTAGAGACCCAGTACTTC
CDR3aa: CASSLEAVKYLETQYF

d_gene: TRBD1
len: 13
j_gene: TRBJ2-7
abundance: NA
v_gene: TRBV25-1
CDR3nt: TGTGCCAGCAGGGACAGGGCATCAGGCGAGCAGTACTTC
CDR3aa: CASRDRASGEQYF

d_gene: NA
len: 14
j_gene: TRBJ2-7
abundance: NA
v_gene: TRBV7-9
CDR3nt: TGTGCCAGCAGCTTATTCGGGATGCAAGACGAGCAGTACTTC
CDR3aa: CASSLFGMQDEQYF

d_gene: NA
len: 13
j_gene: TRBJ1-2
abundance: few
v_gene: TRBV20-1
CDR3nt: TGCAGTGCTAGGGCAGGAGGTAGTGGCGGCTACACCTTC
CDR3aa: CSARAGGSGGYTF

d_gene: TRBD1
len: 14
j_gene: TRBJ2-7
abundance: NA
v_gene: TRBV7-9
CDR3nt: TGTGCCAGCAGCTTCAGGACAGGGAGGTACGAGCAGTACTTC
CDR3aa: CASSFRTGRYEQYF

d_gene: NA
len: 16
j_gene: TRBJ2-4
abundance: few
v_gene: TRBV5-5
CDR3nt: TGTGCCAGCAGCCCGCGACTCGCGGGGAACAAAAACATTCAGTACTTC
CDR3aa: CASSPRLAGNKNIQYF

d_gene: NA
len: 15
j_gene: TRBJ1-4
abundance: NA
v_gene: TRBV6-6
CDR3nt: TGTGCCAGCAGTTCTCAGGGGTTTGGTAATGAAAAACTGTTTTTT
CDR3aa: CASSSQGFGNEKLFF

d_gene: TRBD1
len: 17
j_gene: TRBJ1-5
abundance: NA
v_gene: TRBV9
CDR3nt: TGTGCCAGCAGCGTAGTCCTCGACAGGGATAGCAATCAGCCCCAGCATTTT
CDR3aa: CASSVVLDRDSNQPQHF